Below are 30 T cell receptor beta chains sequenced from a single sample in a study of blood T cell repertoires in COVID-19. Clones were read by immunoSEQ multiplex PCR, and TCRdb kept only the in-frame ones, dropping some. The sample lists approximately 17,000 clones; about 91% were seen once. The specimen was PBMCs or T cells enriched from blood (not recorded which). All receptors come from a woman between 25 and 40 years old who had recovered from COVID-19.

The rearrangement uses TRBV7-9 and TRBJ2-4; TRBD1 aligns across 7 bases. Germline V gene sequence: CDR1 SEHNR, CDR2 FQNEAQ (reference sequence). The junction had 11 bases not matched to a gene; V was cut back by 2 bases and J by 1 base. The CDR3 has 18 amino acids. The CDR3 DNA is TGTGCCAGCAGCTTAATTGCCGGGACAGACCTCGCCAAAAACATTCAGTACTTC. Its protein product is CASSLIAGTDLAKNIQYF.

The chain employs TRBV7-2 and TRBJ2-7; D is perhaps TRBD1 (6 bases). CDR3 size: 15 residues. Between the trimmed V and J ends, which lost 5 bases and 0 bases, there was a span of 14 bases. Germline CDR1 reads SGHTA; CDR2 reads FQGNSA. The CDR3 loop is CASSPGQGNSYEQYF. As DNA, the CDR3 is TGTGCCAGCAGCCCAGGGCAGGGGAACTCCTACGAGCAGTACTTC.

J is TRBJ2-2 and V is TRBV7-9; D may be TRBD1 (6 bases). V was shortened by 8 bases and J by 0 bases, with 10 bases between the two germline ends. Germline assignment: CDR1 SEHNR and CDR2 FQNEAQ (reference sequence). The CDR3 contains 14 residues. The CDR3 DNA reads TGTGCCAGCCACAGGGTGGCGAACACCGGGGAGCTGTTTTTT. Translated, it gives CASHRVANTGELFF.

The chain employs TRBV11-1 and TRBJ2-7; unclear D gene. Trimming stripped 8 bases from V and 5 bases from J, with 16 bases between. The CDR3 has 13 amino acids. CDR1 and CDR2 (germline): SGHAT, FQDESV (reference sequence). CDR3 protein: CASRTTHTDEQYF. As DNA, the CDR3 is TGTGCCAGCCGAACTACGCACACGGACGAGCAGTACTTC. Full variable domain (missing parts from reference TRBV11-1 and TRBJ2-7): EAEVAQSPRYKITEKSQAVAFWCDPISGHATLYWYRQILGQGPELLVQFQDESVVDDSQLPKDRFSAERLKGVDSTLKIQPAELGDSAMYLCASRTTHTDEQYFGPGTRLTVT.

V is TRBV11-2 and J is TRBJ2-7; maybe TRBD1 (5 bases). Germline V gene lookup returns CDR1 SGHAT and CDR2 FQNNGV. Between the trimmed V and J ends, which lost 5 bases and 4 bases, there was a span of 12 bases. This CDR3 comprises 13 residues. The CDR3 DNA follows: TGTGCCAGCAGCGCGATATCAGGGTACGAGCAGTACTTC. Amino acid sequence: CASSAISGYEQYF.

The chain carries TRBV19 and TRBJ1-5; possibly TRBD1 for D (5 bases). Per the germline V gene, CDR1 is LNHDA and CDR2 is SQIVND (reference sequence). The germline V and J ends were trimmed by 0 bases and 5 bases, with 8 bases remaining between them. The CDR3 consists of 14 residues. The CDR3 loop reads CASSIETGYQPQHF. CDR3 coding DNA: TGTGCCAGTAGTATAGAAACAGGTTATCAGCCCCAGCATTTT. Together with reference TRBV19 and TRBJ1-5, the CDR3 gives the full variable domain: DGGITQSPKYLFRKEGQNVTLSCEQNLNHDAMYWYRQDPGQGLRLIYYSQIVNDFQKGDIAEGYSVSREKKESFPLTVTSAQKNPTAFYLCASSIETGYQPQHFGDGTRLSIL.

The chain joins TRBV28 to TRBJ1-5; a weak D match, TRBD1 (6 bases). V shed 7 bases and J shed 0 bases, with 22 bases lying between them. The germline CDR1 and CDR2 sequences are MDHEN and SYDVKM. The CDR3 consists of 18 residues. The CDR3 nucleotides are TGTGCCAGCAATTCGCAGGTCGGTAAGGGGGATAGCAATCAGCCCCAGCATTTT. Encoded protein: CASNSQVGKGDSNQPQHF.

This clone appeared a few times. The rearrangement uses TRBV28 and TRBJ2-2; TRBD1 might be the D (5 bases). The germline gives CDR1 MDHEN, CDR2 SYDVKM. This CDR3 region has 16 residues. V lost 2 bases and J lost 3, with 13 bases in between. The CDR3 bases are TGTGCCAGCAGTTTAGGGGCCAGGGCGGACACCGGGGAGCTGTTTTTT. Protein sequence: CASSLGARADTGELFF. The complete variable domain, with remaining parts taken from reference TRBV28 and TRBJ2-2, reads DVKVTQSSRYLVKRTGEKVFLECVQDMDHENMFWYRQDPGLGLRLIYFSYDVKMKEKGDIPEGYSVSREKKERFSLILESASTNQTSMYLCASSLGARADTGELFFGEGSRLTVL.

The rearrangement uses TRBV23-1 and TRBJ1-3; the D is unclear. TRBV23-1 is designated an ORF whose function remains uncertain. V was trimmed by 1 base and J by 0 bases, leaving 10 bases between them. The CDR3 is 16 amino acids. CDR3 protein: CASSQLGSFSGNTIYF. The CDR3 nucleotides are TGCGCCAGCAGTCAATTGGGTAGCTTCTCTGGAAACACCATATATTTT.

The chain is built from TRBV24-1 and TRBJ2-1; 8 bases align to TRBD1. J lost 2 bases, V lost 4 bases, and 6 bases had no gene match. This CDR3 is built from 16 residues. Looked up from germline, CDR1 is KGHDR and CDR2 is SFDVKD. Here the CDR3 reads CATSESGTGTYNEQFF. CDR3 DNA sequence: TGTGCCACCAGTGAATCCGGGACAGGTACCTACAATGAGCAGTTCTTC.

The rearrangement joins TRBV9 to TRBJ2-2; D call uncertain. The CDR3 is made up of 15 amino acids. V was trimmed by 0 bases and J by 0 bases, leaving 6 bases between them. Germline CDR1 reads SGDLS; CDR2 reads YYNGEE. The CDR3 region is CASSVGLANTGELFF. DNA of the CDR3: TGTGCCAGCAGCGTAGGTCTAGCGAACACCGGGGAGCTGTTTTTT.

This sequence joins TRBV15 and TRBJ1-1; D remains unclear. CDR3 length: 15 amino acids. The V end lost 0 bases, the J end lost 5 bases, and 13 bases lay between the germline ends. Looked up from germline, CDR1 is LNHNV and CDR2 is YYDKDF (reference sequence). CDR3 protein: CATSRDRFAGTEAFF. CDR3 DNA: TGTGCCACCAGCAGAGATCGCTTTGCGGGGACTGAAGCTTTCTTT.

This chain joins TRBV5-6 and TRBJ1-4; TRBD1 is a possible D gene (6 bases). Deletions cut 1 base from V and 8 bases from J, with 15 bases between. This CDR3 is built from 15 residues. Germline loops: CDR1 SGHDT, CDR2 YYEEEE. The CDR3: CASSLKQGTYEKLFF. CDR3 DNA sequence: TGTGCCAGCAGCTTGAAACAGGGCACCTACGAAAAACTGTTTTTT.

The gene calls are TRBV5-1 and TRBJ1-4, with 8 bases aligning to TRBD1. Looked up from germline, CDR1 is SGHRS and CDR2 is YFSETQ. J was trimmed by 3 bases and V by 3 bases; bases with no gene match: 1. This CDR3 is built from 14 residues. In DNA form, the CDR3 reads TGCGCCAGCAGCTCACAGGGGGCTAATGAAAAACTGTTTTTT. This encodes CASSSQGANEKLFF.

This sequence joins TRBV7-3 and TRBJ2-2; the match to TRBD1 covers 7 bases. Germline CDR1 reads SGHTA; CDR2 reads FQGTGA. The CDR3 is 16 residues long. With V trimmed by 4 bases and J by 2 bases, 7 bases remained unmatched. The CDR3 here is CASSSTDRINTGELFF. As DNA, the CDR3 is TGTGCCAGCAGCTCAACGGACAGGATCAACACCGGGGAGCTGTTTTTT.

CDR3 loop: CASSLDHSGYNEQFF. The CDR3 bases are TGTGCCAGCAGCCTAGATCATAGCGGGTACAATGAGCAGTTCTTC. The chain is built from TRBV6-5 and TRBJ2-1; 7 positions agree with TRBD2. V gave up 6 bases and J gave up 4 bases; unmatched junction bases: 9. This CDR3 region has 15 residues. Germline CDR1 is MNHEY and CDR2 is SVGAGI.

The chain links TRBV28 to TRBJ2-3, with 10 bases aligning to TRBD2. The V gene's germline CDR1 is MDHEN and CDR2 SYDVKM. Trimming removed 5 bases from V and 8 bases from J; junction bases left unmatched: 7. The CDR3 has 14 residues. CDR3 protein: CASSPFSSGGTQYF. CDR3 bases: TGTGCCAGCAGTCCATTCTCTAGCGGGGGTACGCAGTATTTT.

The chain is built from TRBV6-5 and TRBJ2-6; tentative D call: TRBD2 (5 bases). CDR1 is MNHEY, CDR2 SVGAGI, per germline. V gave up 6 bases and J gave up 1 base, with 7 bases separating them. The CDR3 has 14 amino acids. The CDR3: CASRGSSGANVLTF. CDR3 coding DNA: TGTGCCAGCAGAGGGAGTTCTGGGGCCAACGTCCTGACTTTC.

This chain links TRBV6-5 with TRBJ2-1; D may be TRBD2 (5 bases). The germline V gene has CDR1 MNHEY and CDR2 SVGAGI. The CDR3 has 14 residues. Trimming cost V 0 bases and J 9 bases, with 12 bases left between them. CDR3: CASSYSRGSGEQFF. In DNA, the CDR3 is TGTGCCAGCAGTTACTCACGAGGGTCTGGTGAGCAGTTCTTC.

This rearrangement joins TRBV18 to TRBJ1-6, with 8 bases aligning to TRBD1. The germline gives CDR1 KGHSH, CDR2 LQKENI. V lost 3 bases and J lost 9; bases outside the gene matches: 7. The CDR3 is 15 amino acids. Written as DNA, the CDR3 is TGTGCCAGCTCACCGAAACAGGGGGTCCCTTCACCCCTCCACTTT. Its translation is CASSPKQGVPSPLHF. Together with reference TRBV18 and TRBJ1-6, the CDR3 gives the full variable domain: NAGVMQNPRHLVRRRGQEARLRCSPMKGHSHVYWYRQLPEEGLKFMVYLQKENIIDESGMPKERFSAEFPKEGPSILRIQQVVRGDSAAYFCASSPKQGVPSPLHFGNGTRLTVT.

This chain connects TRBV6-2 or TRBV6-3 to TRBJ1-2; 7 bases align to TRBD1. Looked up from germline, CDR1 is MNHEY and CDR2 is SVGEGT. V shed 2 bases, J shed 7 bases, and the junction held 10 bases outside the gene matches. The CDR3 consists of 15 residues. The CDR3 protein is CASSYVEGAYGGYTF. The CDR3 bases are TGTGCCAGCAGTTACGTCGAGGGGGCGTATGGTGGCTACACCTTC.

This chain connects TRBV5-6 to TRBJ2-7; D is unresolved. The V gene's germline CDR1 is SGHDT and CDR2 YYEEEE. V was shortened by 2 bases and J by 2 bases, with 5 bases between the two germline ends. This CDR3 has 12 amino acids. CDR3 nucleotide sequence: TGTGCCAGCAGCTTCCAGACCTACGAGCAGTACTTC. Amino acids: CASSFQTYEQYF.

The gene calls are TRBV7-3 and TRBJ2-5, with D tentatively TRBD2 (5 bases). The germline V and J ends were trimmed by 0 bases and 9 bases, with 11 bases remaining between them. Germline assignment: CDR1 SGHTA and CDR2 FQGTGA. This CDR3 spans 13 amino acids. CDR3 sequence reads: CASSLTSERAQYF. The CDR3 DNA sequence: TGTGCCAGCAGCTTAACCAGCGAGAGGGCCCAGTACTTC.

The V gene is TRBV3-1 (or the pseudogene TRBV3-2), the J gene TRBJ2-5; tentatively, D is TRBD2 (7 bases). With 2 bases removed from V and 5 bases from J, the gap between germline ends came to 18 bases. Germline-derived CDR1 and CDR2 are LGHDT and YNNKEL (reference sequence). The CDR3 contains 16 residues. The CDR3 loop is CASSQLATGGRETQYF. The CDR3 DNA sequence: TGTGCCAGCAGCCAACTTGCCACCGGGGGGCGTGAGACCCAGTACTTC.

This clone has only one observation. This chain links TRBV11-2 with TRBJ2-1; a weak D match, TRBD2 (6 bases). Germline V gives CDR1 SGHAT, CDR2 FQNNGV. The CDR3 totals 12 residues. The ends were cut back, 3 bases at V and 10 bases at J, with 10 bases in the middle. CDR3 residues: CASSFMGREQFF. Here the CDR3 DNA reads TGTGCCAGCAGCTTCATGGGGAGGGAGCAGTTCTTC.

This sequence joins TRBV6-5 and TRBJ2-2; D may be TRBD1 (6 bases). The CDR3 extends over 14 amino acids. Between the trimmed V and J ends, which lost 2 bases and 6 bases, there was a span of 10 bases. The germline gives CDR1 MNHEY, CDR2 SVGAGI. In DNA form, the CDR3 reads TGTGCCAGCAGTTACCTACAGGGATCCGGGGAGCTGTTTTTT. As protein: CASSYLQGSGELFF.

The sample holds a few counts of this clone. The chain uses TRBV19 and TRBJ2-5; 9 nucleotides match TRBD1. The CDR3 loop spans 15 amino acids. Germline trimming cut 5 bases from V and 1 base from J; bases unmatched to any gene: 5. Germline V gene sequence: CDR1 LNHDA, CDR2 SQIVND (reference sequence). The CDR3 DNA reads as TGTGCCAGTAGTGGACAGGGGTCATTCCAAGAGACCCAGTACTTC. Translated, it gives CASSGQGSFQETQYF.

The rearrangement joins TRBV19 to TRBJ2-3; 16 bases are shared with TRBD2. CDR3 size: 18 residues. Germline V gives CDR1 LNHDA, CDR2 SQIVND (reference sequence). Trimming cost V 5 bases and J 2 bases; bases outside gene matches: 7. In DNA form, the CDR3 reads TGTGCCAGTAGTCCGGGACTAGCGGGGGGGCTTCCCACAGATACGCAGTATTTT. It encodes CASSPGLAGGLPTDTQYF.

This clone was counted only a few times. V usage is TRBV5-1 and J usage is TRBJ2-2, with 10 bases matching TRBD2. The J segment lost 4 bases and the V segment lost 0 bases, leaving 9 bases of the junction unmatched. Per the germline V gene, CDR1 is SGHRS and CDR2 is YFSETQ. This CDR3 is built from 18 residues. For the CDR3, the DNA is TGCGCCAGCAGCTTGGCCGGGCTAGCGGGGGCCCTCACCGGGGAGCTGTTTTTT. Translation: CASSLAGLAGALTGELFF.

The chain couples TRBV7-2 to TRBJ1-5, with D possibly being TRBD1 (5 bases). The CDR3 has 15 residues. Trimming cost V 4 bases and J 2 bases, with 12 bases left between them. Per germline, CDR1 SGHTA and CDR2 FQGNSA. CDR3: CASSSRAAGNQPQHF. The CDR3, as DNA: TGTGCCAGCAGCTCCAGGGCCGCAGGCAATCAGCCCCAGCATTTT.